These T cell receptor beta chains were read from a single sample in a study of blood T cell repertoires in COVID-19. Method: immunoSEQ multiplex PCR; TCRdb's copy keeps in-frame clones and lacks some. The table has 350,000 to 400,000 clones, roughly 90% seen once. Source material: PBMCs or T cells enriched from blood (not recorded which). These receptors were collected from a woman in her 30s with acute COVID-19. Both conserved end residues are part of each CDR3. A D gene is named only where the DNA matches it firmly. Clone size, where shown, is once, few, many, or a class for clones that have expanded.

NA	TRBV7-9	NA	TRBJ1-1	CASSFYEAFF	TGTGCCAGCAGCTTCTATGAGGCTTTCTTT
NA	TRBV6-5	NA	TRBJ1-5	CASSYGLGALNQPQHF	TGTGCCAGCAGTTACGGCCTGGGGGCGCTTAATCAGCCCCAGCATTTT
TRBD1	TRBV28	NA	TRBJ1-1	CASSVRGDSGTEAFF	TGTGCCAGCAGCGTCAGGGGGGATTCTGGCACTGAAGCTTTCTTT
NA	TRBV18	NA	TRBJ1-6	CASSPSSFSPLHF	TGTGCCAGCTCACCATCTAGTTTTTCACCCCTCCACTTT
NA	TRBV2	NA	TRBJ2-2	CASSPENYRNTGELFF	TGTGCCAGCAGCCCAGAGAACTATCGGAACACCGGGGAGCTGTTTTTT
TRBD2	TRBV5-1	once	TRBJ2-5	CASSLNPAGEETQYF	TGCGCCAGCAGCTTAAATCCGGCGGGAGAAGAGACCCAGTACTTC
TRBD2	TRBV5-1	NA	TRBJ2-7	CASSSGTSGVGEQYF	TGCGCCAGCAGCTCTGGGACTAGCGGAGTCGGCGAGCAGTACTTC
NA	TRBV7-9	NA	TRBJ1-2	CASSSTGFNYGYTF	TGTGCCAGCAGCTCTACAGGGTTCAACTATGGCTACACCTTC
TRBD2	TRBV7-2	NA	TRBJ2-1	CASSFRTSGYNEQFF	TGTGCCAGCAGCTTCCGGACTAGCGGCTACAATGAGCAGTTCTTC
TRBD1	TRBV19	NA	TRBJ2-5	CASSMTGGLETQYF	TGTGCCAGTAGTATGACAGGGGGCTTGGAGACCCAGTACTTC
TRBD2	TRBV6-2/TRBV6-3	NA	TRBJ2-5	CASSPRGADQETQYF	TGTGCCAGCAGTCCGCGGGGGGCCGACCAAGAGACCCAGTACTTC
NA	TRBV29-1	NA	TRBJ1-3	CSASTGTSGNTIYF	TGCAGCGCTTCTACAGGGACCTCTGGAAACACCATATATTTT
NA	TRBV2	NA	TRBJ1-5	CASGSSRESNQPQHF	TGTGCCAGCGGGTCTTCTAGGGAGAGCAATCAGCCCCAGCATTTT
NA	TRBV19	once	TRBJ2-3	CASSQDWRGDTQYF	TGTGCCAGTAGTCAGGACTGGAGGGGAGATACGCAGTATTTT
TRBD1	TRBV4-2	NA	TRBJ2-7	CASSQAGQGANPLYYEQYF	TGTGCCAGCAGCCAAGCGGGACAGGGGGCAAACCCTCTCTACTACGAGCAGTACTTC
TRBD1	TRBV6-5	once	TRBJ2-7	CASSLTGSYEQYF	TGTGCCAGCAGTTTGACAGGGTCCTACGAGCAGTACTTC
NA	TRBV19	NA	TRBJ2-7	CASSSYGYEQYF	TGTGCCAGTAGTAGCTACGGCTACGAGCAGTACTTC
TRBD2	TRBV11-3	NA	TRBJ2-7	CASSLESGGPGEQYF	TGTGCCAGCAGCTTAGAAAGCGGGGGCCCGGGGGAGCAGTACTTC
TRBD2	TRBV19	NA	TRBJ2-1	CASSTLAGGYNEQFF	TGTGCCAGTAGTACCCTAGCGGGGGGGTACAATGAGCAGTTCTTC
TRBD1	TRBV7-2	once	TRBJ1-2	CASRSGQGSGYTF	TGTGCCAGCAGATCGGGACAGGGAAGCGGCTACACCTTC
NA	TRBV2	NA	TRBJ1-5	CASSRGGTGNQPQHF	TGTGCCAGCAGTCGAGGGGGTACGGGCAATCAGCCCCAGCATTTT
NA	TRBV18	NA	TRBJ2-3	CASSPRLVPDTFTDTQYF	TGTGCCAGCTCACCAAGACTAGTACCCGATACTTTTACAGATACGCAGTATTTT
TRBD2	TRBV5-1	NA	TRBJ2-7	CASTTGGTTYSYEQYF	TGCGCCAGCACCACGGGAGGGACAACTTACTCCTACGAGCAGTACTTC
TRBD1	TRBV5-1	NA	TRBJ1-4	CASSLGDRGEKLFF	TGCGCCAGCAGCTTGGGGGACAGGGGGGAAAAACTGTTTTTT
NA	TRBV5-4	once	TRBJ2-2	CASSLCQANTGELFF	TGTGCCAGCAGCTTATGTCAGGCGAACACCGGGGAGCTGTTTTTT
NA	TRBV10-1	NA	TRBJ1-1	CASRVDRNTEAFF	TGCGCCAGCAGGGTGGACAGGAACACTGAAGCTTTCTTT
TRBD1	TRBV5-1	few	TRBJ1-2	CASSYGTGTDGYTF	TGCGCCAGCAGCTATGGGACAGGAACTGATGGCTACACCTTC
TRBD1	TRBV10-3	NA	TRBJ1-3	CAISQTGGSGNTIYF	TGTGCCATCAGTCAGACAGGGGGCTCTGGAAACACCATATATTTT